The T cell receptor (beta chain) described here comes from a study of cytomegalovirus exposure and HLA in healthy donors. 60 Vbeta and 13 Jbeta primers were used in PCR. In the original analysis: Roughly 80 million unique TCR beta chains, roughly 11 million of them shared, were counted by a later analysis. The table came from immunoSEQ multiplex PCR; TCRdb's copy has only in-frame clones and leaves some out. That table gives V, J and clone size, and the DNA gave D and trimming. Of about 120,000 clones listed, approximately 80% were seen once; the top ten hold roughly 3.1%. V shed 1 base and J shed 5 bases, with 17 bases lying between them. This CDR3 is built from 16 residues. Per the germline V gene, CDR1 is LGHNT and CDR2 is FRNRAP. Study results and limitations: According to the study, roughly 160 TCR beta chains were cytomegalovirus-associated.

Concerning this clone itself: Its target is not known.

This TCR came from a young man in good health and CMV-seronegative. The chain employs TRBV12-5 and TRBJ1-1; D uncertain. Input material: PBMCs. The DNA for the CDR3 is TGTGCTAGTGGTTTGGGCTCCGGAGGCGGATGGACTGAAGCTTTCTTT. Translation gives CASGLGSGGGWTEAFF.